This record concerns one TCR beta chain sequence. The antigen remains unidentified. The source of the sample is a study of cytomegalovirus exposure and HLA in healthy donors. Sequencing was performed with immunoSEQ multiplex PCR; in TCRdb, only in-frame clones are kept and a portion is missing. This sample has fewer than 55,000 clones, with roughly 93% found just once. Whole-study results and caveats: Cytomegalovirus-associated TCR beta chains were listed, numbering 164.

The germline V gene has CDR1 LGHNA and CDR2 YSLEER. This CDR3 contains 16 residues. Trimming left V 0 bases short and J 8 bases short, with 16 bases between. The receptor's source is a man younger than 35 in good health and CMV-seronegative. Sequenced sample: PBMCs. V gene TRBV4-3 combines with J gene TRBJ1-4, with no clear D. The CDR3 loop is CASSQDRGVGGEKLFF. In DNA, the CDR3 is TGCGCCAGCAGCCAAGATCGGGGTGTGGGAGGGGAAAAACTGTTTTTT.